The entry below describes one T cell receptor beta chain. This sample was included in a study of T cell responses to AZD1222 COVID-19 vaccine. V lost 1 base and J 1 base, leaving 12 bases between the germline ends. The length of the CDR3 is 16 residues. Germline V gives CDR1 KGHDR, CDR2 SFDVKD. TCRdb keeps only in-frame clones here, not all; method: immunoSEQ multiplex PCR. The sample includes approximately 150,000 clones, just over 85% seen only once; the top ten take less than 6%. Analysis merged second doses at about 4 or about 12 weeks. V usage is TRBV24-1 and J usage is TRBJ1-1; D is uncertain. The source is an adult who received the AZD1222 COVID-19 vaccine. The starting material was peripheral blood, obtained 28 days after the second AZD1222 dose. CDR3 residues: CATSDFAQEENTEAFF. The CDR3 DNA sequence: TGTGCCACCAGTGATTTTGCCCAGGAAGAGAACACTGAAGCTTTCTTT.